This TCR beta chain was observed in a study of T-cell memory formation after mild COVID-19. V was pared by 7 bases and J by 2 bases, with 8 bases of the junction left unmatched. Germline CDR1 MNHEY, CDR2 SVGAGI. The CDR3 runs to 15 residues. Study observations and caveats: Researchers report contracting CD4+ clones mostly in CM and EM, with CD8+ clones in EMRA. For second-wave clones that peaked at day 37, SARS-CoV-2 specificity went unverified.

TCRdb independently ran MiXCR on the 5' RACE reads; one entry per CDR3 protein. The data hold approximately 580,000 distinct CDR3 sequences, with about a fifth observed a single time. With respect to this clonotype: Its antigen is unknown.

This clonotype originated in an adult woman who had mild COVID-19 (a few samples of this study predate the infection). Cell type and time point are not known. Sequenced input: PBMCs or a T cell subset sorted from them (not recorded which). This sequence joins TRBV6-5 and TRBJ2-3, with 8 positions matching TRBD1. CDR3 in DNA: TGTGCCAGCAAAACGGGACAGGCATTCACAGATACGCAGTATTTT. This sequence encodes CASKTGQAFTDTQYF.